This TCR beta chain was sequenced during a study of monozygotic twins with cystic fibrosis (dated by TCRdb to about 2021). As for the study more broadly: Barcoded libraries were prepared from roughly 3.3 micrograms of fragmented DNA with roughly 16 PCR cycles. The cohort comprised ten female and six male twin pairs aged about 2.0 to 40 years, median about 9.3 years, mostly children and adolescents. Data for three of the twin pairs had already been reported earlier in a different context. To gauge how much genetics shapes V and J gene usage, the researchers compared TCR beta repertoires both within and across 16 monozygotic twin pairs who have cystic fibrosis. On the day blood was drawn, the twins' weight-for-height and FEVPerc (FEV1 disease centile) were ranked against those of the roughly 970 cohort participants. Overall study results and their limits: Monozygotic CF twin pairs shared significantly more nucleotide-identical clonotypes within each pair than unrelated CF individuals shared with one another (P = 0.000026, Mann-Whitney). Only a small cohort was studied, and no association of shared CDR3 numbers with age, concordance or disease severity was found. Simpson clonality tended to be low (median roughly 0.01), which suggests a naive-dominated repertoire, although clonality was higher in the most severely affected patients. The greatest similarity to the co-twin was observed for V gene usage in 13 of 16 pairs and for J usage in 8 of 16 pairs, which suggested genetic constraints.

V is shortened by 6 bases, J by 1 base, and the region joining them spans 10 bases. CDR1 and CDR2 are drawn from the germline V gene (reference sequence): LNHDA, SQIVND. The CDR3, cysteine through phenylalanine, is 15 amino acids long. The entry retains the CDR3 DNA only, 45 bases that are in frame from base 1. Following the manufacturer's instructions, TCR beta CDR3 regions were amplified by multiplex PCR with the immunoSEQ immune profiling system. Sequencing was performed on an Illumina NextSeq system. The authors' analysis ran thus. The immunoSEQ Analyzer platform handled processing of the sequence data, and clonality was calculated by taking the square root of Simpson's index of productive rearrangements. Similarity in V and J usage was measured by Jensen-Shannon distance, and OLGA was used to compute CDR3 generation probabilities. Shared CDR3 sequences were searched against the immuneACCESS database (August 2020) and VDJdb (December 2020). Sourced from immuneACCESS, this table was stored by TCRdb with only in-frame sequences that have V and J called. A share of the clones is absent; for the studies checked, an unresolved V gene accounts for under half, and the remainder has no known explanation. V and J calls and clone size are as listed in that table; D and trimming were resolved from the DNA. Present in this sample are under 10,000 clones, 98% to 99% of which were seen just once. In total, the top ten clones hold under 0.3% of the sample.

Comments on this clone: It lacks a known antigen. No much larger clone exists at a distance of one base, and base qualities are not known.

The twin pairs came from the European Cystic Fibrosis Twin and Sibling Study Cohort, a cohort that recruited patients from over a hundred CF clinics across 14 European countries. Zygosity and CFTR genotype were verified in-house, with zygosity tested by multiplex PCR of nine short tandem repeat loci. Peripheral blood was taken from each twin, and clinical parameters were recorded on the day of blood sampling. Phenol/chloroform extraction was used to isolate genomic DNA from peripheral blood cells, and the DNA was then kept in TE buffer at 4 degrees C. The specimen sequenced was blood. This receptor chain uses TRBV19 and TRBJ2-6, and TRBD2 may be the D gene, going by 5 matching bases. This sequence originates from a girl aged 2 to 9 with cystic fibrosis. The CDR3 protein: CASRLDESGANVLTF. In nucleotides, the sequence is TGTGCCAGTAGACTAGACGAGTCTGGGGCCAACGTCCTGACTTTC. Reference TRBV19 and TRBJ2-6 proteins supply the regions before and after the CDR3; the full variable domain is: DGGITQSPKYLFRKEGQNVTLSCEQNLNHDAMYWYRQDPGQGLRLIYYSQIVNDFQKGDIAEGYSVSREKKESFPLTVTSAQKNPTAFYLCASRLDESGANVLTFGAGSRLTVL.